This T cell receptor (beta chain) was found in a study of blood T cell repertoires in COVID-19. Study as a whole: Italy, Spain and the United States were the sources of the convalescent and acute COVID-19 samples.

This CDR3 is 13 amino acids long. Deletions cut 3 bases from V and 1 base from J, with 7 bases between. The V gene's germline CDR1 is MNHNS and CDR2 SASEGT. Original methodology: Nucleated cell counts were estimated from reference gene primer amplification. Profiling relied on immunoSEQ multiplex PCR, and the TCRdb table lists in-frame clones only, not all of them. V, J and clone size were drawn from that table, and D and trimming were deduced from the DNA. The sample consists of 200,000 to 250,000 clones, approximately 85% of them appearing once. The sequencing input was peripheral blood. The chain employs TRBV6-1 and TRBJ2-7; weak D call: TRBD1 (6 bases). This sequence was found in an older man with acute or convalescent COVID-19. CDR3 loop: CASSEDRSYEQYF. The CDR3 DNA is TGTGCCAGCAGTGAGGACAGATCCTACGAGCAGTACTTC.